This T cell receptor beta chain came from a study of blood T cells in healthy people across ages (dated by TCRdb to between 2015 and 2017). About the study as a whole: In model experiments, roughly one uniquely barcoded TCR beta cDNA molecule per two T cells was captured by template switching. Using the same blood draw, the study looked at two additional independent replicas of 1 million unique cDNA reads for two donors, one aged 18 to 30 and the other aged 80 or older. To track age-related changes in TCR beta repertoire diversity, the study relied on deep sequencing normalized with unique cDNA molecular identifiers. The donors were split into four age groups: young (average about 16 years), middle-aged (over 35), aged (about 62) and long-lived (roughly 88). To avoid experimental bias, donors of different ages were spread randomly across the sequencing lanes.

What the authors observed across the whole study: As age increased, observed TCR beta diversity per million T cells dropped in a roughly linear way, and a significant reduction was already evident by age about 36. Because the CMV infection status of the donors was unknown, age-related changes in expanded clonotypes may potentially have been confounded. A strong correlation was found between observed TCR beta diversity and the percentage of naive T cells measured by flow cytometry. Compared with the aged group, the long-lived group had more naive CD4+ T cells, fewer expanded clones and increased TCR diversity, suggesting age selection. Estimates of total diversity based on one million sequenced T cells were considered lower bounds and underestimates. Conclusive comparison of naive and antigen-experienced compartments was prevented by the profiling of bulk unsorted PBMCs.

This clonotype was detected only once. This receptor's antigen is unknown. Per-base qualities were not stored, and no clone one base away is much larger. The germline V gene sets CDR1 to ENHRY and CDR2 to SYGVKD. Its CDR3 holds 14 amino acids, cysteine through phenylalanine. CDR3 DNA is the only sequence kept; it has 42 bases, read in frame from the first base. Compared with germline, V lacks 5 bases and J lacks 5 bases; bases without a gene match: 3. The donors were some 36 Caucasian individuals from Russia, aged roughly 6 to 90 years, who were systemically healthy. Each donor gave ten milliliters of peripheral blood, drawn into EDTA-treated Vacutainer tubes. Ficoll-Paque density-gradient centrifugation was used to isolate PBMCs, with at least 7 million obtained per sample. Total RNA, at least 6 micrograms per sample, was extracted from PBMCs with Trizol reagent. Naive CD45RAhigh/CD27high T cell percentages were measured by flow cytometry on a PBMC aliquot from every donor.

Library method: 5' RACE. The sample was run on an Illumina HiSeq 2500. A second roughly 6 to 11 cycle PCR used a sample-barcoded 5' primer and a J-beta primer mix. Each TCR beta cDNA molecule received a unique molecular identifier from a template-switch 5' adaptor carrying 12 random nucleotides. At least 2.5 million CDR3-containing paired-end reads were obtained from each sample. The Mint cDNA synthesis kit, primed by a TRBC-specific oligonucleotide, was used to synthesize first-strand cDNA from all RNA. After uracil-DNA glycosylase treatment, a first 18-cycle PCR used universal primers M1SS and BC2_uni_R on all cDNA. In the paper's pipeline: For normalization, 1 million high-quality reads, each with a distinct molecular identifier, were randomly selected from each sample. Reads sharing molecular identifiers were discarded rather than binned into consensus sequences. CDR3 identification, clonotype clustering and error correction used MiTCR with a Q25 quality threshold and the strictest error-elimination algorithm. A nonparametric unseen species model with Euler transformation was used to estimate a lower bound on total TCR beta diversity. TCRdb cleaned the public reads at Q25 with fastp, built clones with MiXCR and kept in-frame beta chains. Each record represents a unique CDR3 protein, reported with the most common genes and DNA among its rows. These V and J calls derive from TCRdb rather than the authors' analysis. For this sample there are 780,000 or so distinct CDR3 sequences; 45% to 70% appear just once. The ten most abundant clones make up more than 25% of the sample.

Source material: blood. The chain is assembled from TRBV10-3 and TRBJ1-6, with 7 central nucleotides matching TRBD1. The clonotype was recovered from a man aged 40-55 years in good health. The CDR3 corresponds to CAISLGQDNSPLHF. The DNA is as follows: TGTGCCATCAGTCTCGGACAGGATAATTCACCCCTCCACTTT.